This T cell receptor beta chain originates from a study of cytomegalovirus exposure and HLA in healthy donors. Study-wide background: Drawn from HLA-typed donors, 80 million to 95 million unique TCRs were held in an early data release.

The germline V gene has CDR1 LGHNA and CDR2 YNFKEQ. CDR3 length: 15 amino acids. Deletions cut 5 bases from V and 0 bases from J, with 13 bases between. General study points: Productive rates of about 90% or about 30% were seen for most TCR beta V segments in an earlier analysis. Among donors in an Asian-associated ancestry cluster, a later analysis reportedly found fewer N-insertions than the roughly 650-donor mean.

PCR was performed using 60 Vbeta and 13 Jbeta primers. Clones were read by immunoSEQ multiplex PCR, and TCRdb kept only the in-frame ones, dropping some. The table lists about 160,000 clones. With respect to this clone: Its antigen is unidentified.

The TCR was taken from a woman between 55 and 75 years old in good health and CMV-seronegative. The sequenced sample was PBMCs. The chain couples TRBV4-2 to TRBJ1-2; perhaps TRBD1 as D (6 bases). CDR3 amino acids: CASSGREGANYGYTF. The CDR3 DNA reads TGTGCCAGCAGCGGCCGGGAGGGGGCTAACTATGGCTACACCTTC.